A selection of T cell receptor beta chains follows, all from one sample in a study of shared clonotypes between healthy human individuals. Only in-frame clones appear in the TCRdb table, and some are missing; sequencing was by immunoSEQ multiplex PCR. Of roughly 1,500,000 clones listed, 95% to 99% were seen once; the top ten hold about 0.42%. What was sequenced was naive CD4+ T cells sorted from blood. The receptors derive from a man between 25 and 39 years old in good health. Each CDR3 is given with its conserved first and last residue. A D gene is named only where the DNA matches it firmly.

v_call	j_call	d_call	cdr3_aa	cdr3_nt
TRBV7-2	TRBJ2-7	TRBD1	CASSSPPAGGWYEQYF	TGTGCCAGCAGCTCCCCCCCGGCAGGGGGCTGGTACGAGCAGTACTTC
TRBV5-1	TRBJ2-1	-	CASSSTWSEQFF	TGCGCCAGCAGCTCTACGTGGAGTGAGCAGTTCTTC
TRBV7-6	TRBJ2-7	-	CASSLDGQNYEQYF	TGTGCCAGCAGCTTAGATGGACAGAACTACGAGCAGTACTTC
TRBV14	TRBJ2-7	TRBD2	CASSHLGGSLYEQYF	TGTGCCAGCAGCCACTTGGGGGGGAGCCTCTACGAGCAGTACTTC
TRBV28	TRBJ2-7	-	CASSVRQGLGVEQYF	TGTGCCAGCAGTGTTCGACAGGGACTAGGGGTCGAGCAGTACTTC
TRBV27	TRBJ1-5	-	CASRTQGNSNQPQHF	TGTGCCAGCAGGACACAGGGAAACAGCAATCAGCCCCAGCATTTT
TRBV5-1	TRBJ2-3	TRBD2	CASSLGTSGSTDTQYF	TGCGCCAGCAGCTTGGGGACTAGCGGAAGCACAGATACGCAGTATTTT
TRBV14	TRBJ2-7	-	CASSRNVGPGAVRREQYF	TGTGCCAGCAGCCGCAATGTCGGGCCGGGAGCGGTCCGTCGCGAGCAGTACTTC
TRBV5-1	TRBJ1-3	-	CASNSGGSLIGNTIYF	TGCGCCAGCAACTCGGGGGGTAGTTTGATTGGAAACACCATATATTTT
TRBV4-1	TRBJ2-1	TRBD2	CASSHPARERENEQFF	TGCGCCAGCAGCCATCCTGCCCGGGAGCGGGAAAATGAGCAGTTCTTC
TRBV7-6	TRBJ2-3	-	CASSLHSTDTQYF	TGTGCCAGCAGCTTACATAGCACAGATACGCAGTATTTT
TRBV9	TRBJ1-1	-	CASSGGNTEAFF	TGTGCCAGCAGCGGGGGTAACACTGAAGCTTTCTTT
TRBV10-3	TRBJ2-1	TRBD2	CAISSGTSGRFSYNEQFF	TGTGCCATCAGTTCCGGGACTAGCGGGAGGTTTTCCTACAATGAGCAGTTCTTC
TRBV7-9	TRBJ1-4	-	CASSLAGGEKLFF	TGTGCCAGCAGCTTGGCTGGGGGTGAAAAACTGTTTTTT
TRBV19	TRBJ1-3	-	CASSPTATYGDTIYF	TGTGCCAGTAGTCCCACCGCCACCTATGGGGACACCATATATTTT
TRBV2	TRBJ1-5	-	CASTVGRQRIQPQHF	TGTGCCAGCACCGTGGGGAGACAACGGATTCAGCCCCAGCATTTT